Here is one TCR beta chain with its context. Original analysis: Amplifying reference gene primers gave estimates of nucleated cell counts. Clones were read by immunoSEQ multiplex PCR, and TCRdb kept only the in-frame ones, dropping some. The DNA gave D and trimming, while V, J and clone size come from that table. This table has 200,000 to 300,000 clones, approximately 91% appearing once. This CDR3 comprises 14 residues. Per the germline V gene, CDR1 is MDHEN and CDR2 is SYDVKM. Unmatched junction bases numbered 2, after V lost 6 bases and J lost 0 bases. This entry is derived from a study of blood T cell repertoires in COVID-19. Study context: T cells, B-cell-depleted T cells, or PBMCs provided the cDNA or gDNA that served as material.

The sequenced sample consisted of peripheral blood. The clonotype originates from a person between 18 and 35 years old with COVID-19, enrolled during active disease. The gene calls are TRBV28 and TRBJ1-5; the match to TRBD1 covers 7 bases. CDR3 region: CASRGQVSNQPQHF. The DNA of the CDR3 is TGTGCCAGCAGAGGACAGGTTAGCAATCAGCCCCAGCATTTT.